A single sample is the source of the 21 T cell receptor beta chains below, sequenced in a study of blood T cell repertoires in COVID-19. Assay used: immunoSEQ multiplex PCR; TCRdb lists only in-frame clones, some missing. The sample carries 100,000 to 120,000 clones, more than 80% recorded once. Sequenced: peripheral blood. These receptors were collected from an older woman with COVID-19, enrolled during active disease.

The CDR3 here is CASSGPDSGNTIYF. The CDR3 DNA follows: TGTGCCAGCAGCGGACCCGACAGCGGAAACACCATATATTTT. The V gene is TRBV6-5, the J gene TRBJ1-3, with D perhaps matching TRBD1 (5 bases). The V end lost 6 bases, the J end lost 4 bases, and 13 bases lay between the germline ends. The CDR3 covers 14 residues. Germline V gene sequence: CDR1 MNHEY, CDR2 SVGAGI.

The CDR3 spells CASSSQSGGTTDTQYF. The CDR3, as DNA: TGTGCCAGCAGCTCCCAGTCCGGGGGAACCACAGATACGCAGTATTTT. The chain uses TRBV5-4 and TRBJ2-3; perhaps TRBD2 as D (6 bases). V was clipped by 3 bases and J by 2 bases, with 16 bases between them. The germline V gene has CDR1 SGHNT and CDR2 YYREEE (reference sequence). The CDR3 has 16 residues.

This chain uses TRBV5-1 with TRBJ2-7, with a weak D call TRBD2 (5 bases). Germline CDR1 SGHRS, CDR2 YFSETQ. The CDR3 consists of 12 residues. Trimming left V 4 bases short and J 9 bases short, with 14 bases between. CDR3 bases: TGCGCCAGCAGCACGGGCCTCCGGGGGCAGTACTTC. It translates to CASSTGLRGQYF.

This clone was counted only a few times. V and J are TRBV5-4 and TRBJ2-7, with D tentatively TRBD1 (6 bases). The CDR3 is 12 residues long. Germline lookup yields CDR1 SGHNT and CDR2 YYREEE (reference sequence). Trimming pared 6 bases from V and 7 bases from J, leaving 14 bases between. This CDR3 is CASNLQGFEQYF. In DNA, the CDR3 is TGTGCCAGCAACTTACAGGGTTTTGAGCAGTACTTC.

The chain is built from TRBV6-5 and TRBJ1-2; D possibly corresponds to TRBD1 (6 bases). CDR1 is MNHEY, CDR2 SVGAGI, per germline. Between the trimmed V and J ends, which lost 6 bases and 2 bases, there was a span of 10 bases. This CDR3 is built from 13 residues. The CDR3 DNA reads as TGTGCCAGCAGACTAGGACAGAACTATGGCTACACCTTC. Protein: CASRLGQNYGYTF.

This sequence joins TRBV10-3 and TRBJ1-5, with D perhaps matching TRBD1 (5 bases). V lost 2 bases and J lost 8, with 10 bases in between. CDR1 is ENHRY, CDR2 SYGVKD, per germline. The CDR3 length is 13 residues. In DNA form, the CDR3 reads TGTGCCATCAGTGAGGCGGGGGATGAGCCCCAGCATTTT. This gives the protein CAISEAGDEPQHF.

Points on this clone: Other DNA sequences in the sample encode the same CDR3. The chain links TRBV7-9 to TRBJ1-2; possibly TRBD1 for D (6 bases). V was shortened by 3 bases and J by 5 bases, with 10 bases between the two germline ends. The CDR3 covers 13 residues. Germline V CDR1 and CDR2: SEHNR, FQNEAQ (reference sequence). The CDR3 nucleotides read TGTGCCAGCAGCTTGGGGACAACTTATGGCTACACCTTC. Translating gives CASSLGTTYGYTF.

The count of this clone is one. V is TRBV12-3 or TRBV12-4 and J is TRBJ2-7; 8 bases line up with TRBD1. The CDR3 runs to 13 residues. The ends lost 6 bases at V and 7 bases at J; junction bases unmatched: 8. In DNA form, the CDR3 reads TGTGCCAGCAGCAAGGACAGGGAGGATGAGCAGTACTTC. Translated: CASSKDREDEQYF.

The chain has TRBV28 and TRBJ2-7, with unresolved D. Per germline, CDR1 MDHEN and CDR2 SYDVKM. The CDR3 contains 14 residues. V was pared by 3 bases and J by 3 bases, with 12 bases between. The CDR3 here is CASSFPPLRYEQYF. The CDR3 DNA reads as TGTGCCAGCAGTTTCCCACCCCTACGCTACGAGCAGTACTTC.

The chain is built from TRBV28 and TRBJ1-6; 10 nucleotides match TRBD1. Germline V lookup: CDR1 MDHEN, CDR2 SYDVKM. V lost 6 bases, J lost 2 bases, and 10 bases stayed unmatched. This CDR3 has 18 amino acids. The CDR3, as DNA: TGTGCCAGCAGACCGGACAGGGGGGGAACCACCTATAATTCACCCCTCCACTTT. This translates into CASRPDRGGTTYNSPLHF. Supplemented by reference TRBV28 and TRBJ1-6, the full variable domain reads DVKVTQSSRYLVKRTGEKVFLECVQDMDHENMFWYRQDPGLGLRLIYFSYDVKMKEKGDIPEGYSVSREKKERFSLILESASTNQTSMYLCASRPDRGGTTYNSPLHFGNGTRLTVT.

J is TRBJ2-6 and V is TRBV7-2, with TRBD1 matching over 8 bases. CDR1 SGHTA and CDR2 FQGNSA come from the germline V gene. Unmatched junction bases numbered 13, after V lost 5 bases and J lost 4 bases. The CDR3 has 18 amino acids. DNA of the CDR3: TGTGCCAGCAGCATGGGACAGGCCCTTTCGTTGGGGGCCAACGTCCTGACTTTC. Translated: CASSMGQALSLGANVLTF.

The genes are TRBV7-9 and TRBJ1-5, with D hard to call. The V end lost 4 bases, the J end lost 5 bases, and 6 bases lay between the germline ends. This CDR3 is 12 amino acids long. Germline loops: CDR1 SEHNR, CDR2 FQNEAQ (reference sequence). The CDR3 DNA follows: TGTGCCAGCAGCTCTGTTGATCAGCCCCAGCATTTT. Translation: CASSSVDQPQHF.

The chain recombines TRBV2 with TRBJ2-5, with TRBD1 matching over 7 bases. Unmatched junction bases numbered 7, after V lost 11 bases and J lost 1 base. The CDR3 has 13 residues. CDR1 and CDR2 from the germline V gene are SNHLY and FYNNEI. This CDR3 is CAGAGQAQETQYF. The CDR3 coding sequence is TGTGCCGGGGCTGGACAGGCCCAAGAGACCCAGTACTTC.

This clone was found a few times. J is TRBJ2-3 and V is TRBV29-1, with 7 bases identical to TRBD2. CDR3 length: 12 amino acids. The V segment lost 8 bases and the J segment 4 bases; nucleotides outside the gene matches: 6. Germline V CDR1 and CDR2: SQVTM, ANQGSEA. For the CDR3, the DNA is TGCAGCTGGGAGGGTGGCGCAGATACGCAGTATTTT. This translates into CSWEGGADTQYF.

This chain links TRBV5-1 with TRBJ2-7, with 11 nucleotides matching TRBD1. CDR1 SGHRS and CDR2 YFSETQ come from the germline V gene. V lost 4 bases and J lost 2; bases outside the gene matches: 5. The CDR3 length is 15 residues. This chain's CDR3 is CASSESDRGPYEQYF. CDR3 DNA: TGCGCCAGCAGCGAGTCGGACAGGGGGCCCTACGAGCAGTACTTC.

The J gene is TRBJ2-3, the V gene TRBV30; 9 positions agree with TRBD1. There are 17 residues in the CDR3. The V segment lost 0 bases and the J segment 4 bases; nucleotides outside the gene matches: 11. CDR1 is GTSNPN, CDR2 SVGIG, per germline (reference sequence). The CDR3 DNA reads TGTGCCTGGAGTGTACAGGGGGCGGGACGTCTCCCAGATACGCAGTATTTT. It encodes CAWSVQGAGRLPDTQYF.

The CDR3 here is CASSPQGAAFF. As DNA, the CDR3 is TGTGCCAGCAGCCCGCAGGGGGCGGCTTTCTTT. This rearrangement joins TRBV9 to TRBJ1-1, with TRBD1 identical over 8 bases. CDR3 length: 11 amino acids. In germline, CDR1 is SGDLS, CDR2 YYNGEE. Trimming at V came to 4 bases and at J to 11 bases, leaving 4 bases not matched to a gene.

This chain joins TRBV3-1 (or the pseudogene TRBV3-2) and TRBJ1-2; no definite D call. The CDR3 contains 14 residues. Germline values: CDR1 LGHDT, CDR2 YNNKEL (reference sequence). Trimming pared 2 bases from V and 3 bases from J, leaving 10 bases between. CDR3 region: CASSQTNSYYGYTF. Written as DNA, the CDR3 is TGTGCCAGCAGCCAAACAAACAGCTACTATGGCTACACCTTC.

The rearrangement uses TRBV7-3 and TRBJ1-2; 8 positions match TRBD1. Unmatched junction bases numbered 6, after V lost 0 bases and J lost 6 bases. CDR1 and CDR2 from the germline V gene are SGHTA and FQGTGA. The CDR3 length is 15 residues. This chain's CDR3 is CASSLTTGVMDGYTF. CDR3 bases: TGTGCCAGCAGCTTAACGACAGGGGTTATGGATGGCTACACCTTC.

The chain employs TRBV27 and TRBJ1-4; no clear D. The ends were cut back, 0 bases at V and 8 bases at J, with 16 bases in the middle. The CDR3 extends over 16 amino acids. Germline assignment: CDR1 MNHEY and CDR2 SMNVEV (reference sequence). In nucleotides, the CDR3 is TGTGCCAGCAGTTTATCGGTGCCGGGGTTGGACGAAAAACTGTTTTTT. As protein: CASSLSVPGLDEKLFF.

The chain carries TRBV6-6 and TRBJ2-5, with TRBD2 as a possible D gene (6 bases). V was cut by 7 bases and J by 5 bases, with 14 bases left in between. In germline, CDR1 is MNHNY, CDR2 SVGAGI (reference sequence). The CDR3 is 13 residues long. The CDR3 reads CASIKAGGETQYF. CDR3 DNA: TGTGCCAGCATCAAGGCTGGGGGGGAGACCCAGTACTTC.